This T cell receptor (beta chain) was sequenced during a study of blood T cells in healthy people across ages. Points from the study as a whole: Estimated diversity that came from one million T cells was considered an underestimate.

Primed by a sample-barcoded 5' primer and a J-beta primer mix, a second PCR proceeded for about 7 to 11 cycles. Every cDNA was tagged by a template-switch adaptor with 12 random nucleotides. Each of the samples gave a minimum of 2.5 million paired-end reads that contained CDR3. TCRdb used MiXCR to reprocess the 5' RACE reads, holding one entry per CDR3 protein. In the table there are 700,000 to 800,000 distinct CDR3 sequences, about 42% of which are singletons. This clonotype came up once. Its antigen is undetermined. The germline CDR1 and CDR2 sequences are GTSNPN and SVGIG (reference sequence). This CDR3 spans 12 amino acids.

The V and J genes are TRBV30 and TRBJ2-7, with 7 bases fitting TRBD2. Near its end, the DNA agrees better with TRBJ2-4, so the J call may be wrong. The sample taken for sequencing was blood. The clonotype originates from a woman aged 55-70 years in good health. The CDR3 region has the DNA TGTGCCTGGACTCCGGGGGGAAACATTCAGTACTTC. It yields the protein CAWTPGGNIQYF.